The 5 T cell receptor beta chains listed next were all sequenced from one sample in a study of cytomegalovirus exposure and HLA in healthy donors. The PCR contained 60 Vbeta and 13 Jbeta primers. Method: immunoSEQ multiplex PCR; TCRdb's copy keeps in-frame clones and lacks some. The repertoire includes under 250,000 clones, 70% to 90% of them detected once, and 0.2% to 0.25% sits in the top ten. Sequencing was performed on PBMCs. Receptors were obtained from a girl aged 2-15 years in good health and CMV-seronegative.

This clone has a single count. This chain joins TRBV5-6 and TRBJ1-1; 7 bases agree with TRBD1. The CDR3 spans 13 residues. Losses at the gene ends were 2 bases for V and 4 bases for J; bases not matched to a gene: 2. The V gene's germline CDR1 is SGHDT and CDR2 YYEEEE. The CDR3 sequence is CASSFPGGTEAFF. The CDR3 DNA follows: TGTGCCAGCAGCTTCCCAGGGGGCACTGAAGCTTTCTTT.

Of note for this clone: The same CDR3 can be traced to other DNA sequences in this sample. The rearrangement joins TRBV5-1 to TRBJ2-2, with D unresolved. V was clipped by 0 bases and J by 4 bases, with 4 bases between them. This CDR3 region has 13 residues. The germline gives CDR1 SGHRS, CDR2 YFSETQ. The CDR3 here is CASSLDGTGELFF. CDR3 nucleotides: TGCGCCAGCAGCTTGGACGGCACCGGGGAGCTGTTTTTT.

The CDR3 reads CASKLQPNTEAFF. Here the CDR3 DNA reads TGTGCCAGCAAATTACAGCCGAACACTGAAGCTTTCTTT. The rearrangement links TRBV7-9 to TRBJ1-1; D ambiguous. Per germline, CDR1 SEHNR and CDR2 FQNEAQ (reference sequence). With 7 bases removed from V and 1 base from J, the gap between germline ends came to 10 bases. This CDR3 region has 13 residues.

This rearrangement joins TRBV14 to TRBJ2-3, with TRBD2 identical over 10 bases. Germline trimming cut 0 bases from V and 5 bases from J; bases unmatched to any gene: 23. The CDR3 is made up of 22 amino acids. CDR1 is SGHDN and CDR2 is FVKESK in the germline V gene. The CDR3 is CASSQDKYLQRGSGRAEDTQYF. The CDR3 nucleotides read TGTGCCAGCAGCCAAGATAAGTATCTCCAACGAGGCAGCGGGAGGGCCGAAGATACGCAGTATTTT.

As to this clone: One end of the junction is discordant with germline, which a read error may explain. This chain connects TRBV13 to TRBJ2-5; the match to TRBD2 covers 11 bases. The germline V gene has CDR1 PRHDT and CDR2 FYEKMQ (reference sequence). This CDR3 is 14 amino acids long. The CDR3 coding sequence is TGTGTCAGCTCCTTTAGCGGGAGGGGTGAGACCCAGTACTTC. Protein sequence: CVSSFSGRGETQYF.